This T cell receptor beta chain was sequenced for a study of human T cells and chemical hapten exposure. The V gene's germline CDR1 is SGHVS and CDR2 FQNEAQ. The V and J ends lost 4 bases and 5 bases, in that order; junction bases with no gene match: 3. This CDR3 region has 15 residues. The sample's time point: patch test 1, 2 weeks after DPC sensitization. Treatment reported: therapeutic diphenylcyclopropenone sensitization with weekly scalp DPC. In TCRdb, the RACE reads were re-called with MiXCR into one record per CDR3 protein. This table has fewer than 150,000 distinct CDR3 sequences, approximately 15% appearing once.

The genes are TRBV7-8 and TRBJ2-2; TRBD2 matches at 11 bases. This receptor was identified in a man younger than 35 with alopecia areata. Some clones in this sample may be carry-over from other donors' samples. Specimen: whole blood, collected in connection with sensitization to the hapten diphenylcyclopropenone (DPC). The DNA for the CDR3 is TGTGCCAGCAGCTCGACTAGCGGGATGACCGGGGAGCTGTTTTTT. Amino acids: CASSSTSGMTGELFF.